This T cell receptor beta chain was sequenced in a study of shared clonotypes between healthy human individuals. The assay was immunoSEQ multiplex PCR, and TCRdb's table has in-frame clones only and misses some. The table lists some 1 million clones, roughly 70% of them singletons, with 1.5% in the top ten. This CDR3 is 15 amino acids long. The V and J ends lost 0 bases and 3 bases respectively, with 15 bases between them. Germline V CDR1 and CDR2: SQVTM, ANQGSEA. The specimen was memory CD4+ T cells sorted from blood. Noted subset: CD45RA-negative fraction. The chain couples TRBV29-1 to TRBJ2-7, with D perhaps TRBD1 (6 bases). This clonotype was sampled from a man aged 18 to 29 in good health. Here the CDR3 reads CSVEDSRTGHYEQYF. As DNA, the CDR3 is TGCAGCGTTGAAGATTCAAGGACGGGACACTACGAGCAGTACTTC.